Listed below are T cell receptor beta chains from one sample, sequenced in a study of T cell responses to AZD1222 COVID-19 vaccine. Clones were read by immunoSEQ multiplex PCR, and TCRdb kept only the in-frame ones, dropping some. The table includes over 150,000 clones, approximately 92% detected once. The sequencing used peripheral blood, collected 28 days after the second dose of the MenACWY control vaccine. These receptors came from an adult who received the MenACWY meningococcal vaccine as a control. The CDR3 runs from the conserved cysteine through the conserved F or W. Each record gives: D gene, V gene, CDR3 length, J gene, clone size, CDR3 DNA, CDR3 protein. The D gene is left open where the match is weak. Expanded clones are given a class, and other clones once, few, many or no size at all.

d_gene: NA; v_gene: TRBV6-2/TRBV6-3; len: 11; j_gene: TRBJ2-7; abundance: once; CDR3nt: TGTGCCAGCAGTTCCTACTACGAGCAGTACTTC; CDR3aa: CASSSYYEQYF
d_gene: NA; v_gene: TRBV6-5; len: 14; j_gene: TRBJ1-1; abundance: NA; CDR3nt: TGTGCCAGCAGTTACTTGGAGGGGAGGTCTGAAGCTTTCTTT; CDR3aa: CASSYLEGRSEAFF
d_gene: TRBD2; v_gene: TRBV28; len: 16; j_gene: TRBJ2-7; abundance: NA; CDR3nt: TGTGCCAGCAGTCCTCCGACTAGCGGGGGGTCCTACGAGCAGTACTTC; CDR3aa: CASSPPTSGGSYEQYF
d_gene: NA; v_gene: TRBV2; len: 11; j_gene: TRBJ2-3; abundance: NA; CDR3nt: TGTGCCAGCAGCGTTACAGATACGCAGTATTTT; CDR3aa: CASSVTDTQYF
d_gene: NA; v_gene: TRBV5-4; len: 16; j_gene: TRBJ1-3; abundance: NA; CDR3nt: TGTGCCAGCAGCTTGTATGGCGGGAAGGCTGGAAACACCATATATTTT; CDR3aa: CASSLYGGKAGNTIYF
d_gene: NA; v_gene: TRBV5-4; len: 15; j_gene: TRBJ2-6; abundance: NA; CDR3nt: TGTGCCAGCAGCGGCGCGCTCTCTGGGGCCAACGTCCTGACTTTC; CDR3aa: CASSGALSGANVLTF
d_gene: NA; v_gene: TRBV3-1/TRBV3-2; len: 14; j_gene: TRBJ1-1; abundance: NA; CDR3nt: TGTGCCAGCAGCCAAGCGGGGGGGCGCACTGAAGCTTTCTTT; CDR3aa: CASSQAGGRTEAFF
d_gene: TRBD1; v_gene: TRBV6-1; len: 17; j_gene: TRBJ1-2; abundance: NA; CDR3nt: TGTGCCAGCAGTGCAAGACAGGGGGCGTCTAGTCCGAGTGGCTACACCTTC; CDR3aa: CASSARQGASSPSGYTF
d_gene: NA; v_gene: TRBV3-1/TRBV3-2; len: 15; j_gene: TRBJ2-4; abundance: NA; CDR3nt: TGTGCCAGCAGCCAAGGCCGGGACCCTAGAAACATTCAGTACTTC; CDR3aa: CASSQGRDPRNIQYF
d_gene: TRBD2; v_gene: TRBV7-8; len: 14; j_gene: TRBJ2-5; abundance: NA; CDR3nt: TGTGCCAGCTCACGTACCGGGACTAGCGGGACCCAGTACTTC; CDR3aa: CASSRTGTSGTQYF
d_gene: NA; v_gene: TRBV12-3/TRBV12-4; len: 13; j_gene: TRBJ1-2; abundance: NA; CDR3nt: TGTGCCAGCAGTTTCGGGCAGAACTATGGCTACACCTTC; CDR3aa: CASSFGQNYGYTF
d_gene: NA; v_gene: TRBV19; len: 16; j_gene: TRBJ1-1; abundance: NA; CDR3nt: TGTGCCAGTAGTATAATGAGGACAGCCGAGAACACTGAAGCTTTCTTT; CDR3aa: CASSIMRTAENTEAFF
d_gene: NA; v_gene: TRBV19; len: 14; j_gene: TRBJ1-6; abundance: NA; CDR3nt: TGTGCCAGTAGTATTGCCAGGGGTGATTCACCCCTCCACTTT; CDR3aa: CASSIARGDSPLHF
d_gene: TRBD1; v_gene: TRBV5-6; len: 16; j_gene: TRBJ1-5; abundance: NA; CDR3nt: TGTGCCAGCAGCTTGGCGGCTGACAGGGAGGGTCAGCCCCAGCATTTT; CDR3aa: CASSLAADREGQPQHF
d_gene: NA; v_gene: TRBV5-1; len: 13; j_gene: TRBJ1-2; abundance: NA; CDR3nt: TGCGCCAGCAGCTTGGACCCACAGGGTGGCTACACCTTC; CDR3aa: CASSLDPQGGYTF
d_gene: TRBD2; v_gene: TRBV4-1; len: 16; j_gene: TRBJ2-3; abundance: once; CDR3nt: TGCGCCAGCAGCCCCCATCTAGCGGGGAGCACAGATACGCAGTATTTT; CDR3aa: CASSPHLAGSTDTQYF
d_gene: NA; v_gene: TRBV9; len: 14; j_gene: TRBJ2-7; abundance: NA; CDR3nt: TGTGCCAGCAGCCCCTCGACAGGATACTACGAGCAGTACTTC; CDR3aa: CASSPSTGYYEQYF
d_gene: NA; v_gene: TRBV19; len: 15; j_gene: TRBJ1-6; abundance: once; CDR3nt: TGTGCCAGTAGTATGGGACGCCTGGGTGGTTCACCCCTCCACTTT; CDR3aa: CASSMGRLGGSPLHF
d_gene: NA; v_gene: TRBV12-3/TRBV12-4; len: 13; j_gene: TRBJ1-3; abundance: NA; CDR3nt: TGTGCCAGCAGTTTAAGTCAGGACTCGCTATCCCATTTT; CDR3aa: CASSLSQDSLSHF
d_gene: TRBD1; v_gene: TRBV18; len: 15; j_gene: TRBJ1-2; abundance: NA; CDR3nt: TGTGCCAGCACCACCGGGGGAGACAGGGGATGGGGCTACACCTTC; CDR3aa: CASTTGGDRGWGYTF
d_gene: NA; v_gene: TRBV19; len: 15; j_gene: TRBJ1-1; abundance: once; CDR3nt: TGTGCCAGTAGTTTAGCCCCGCAGGGTCGGACTGAAGCTTTCTTT; CDR3aa: CASSLAPQGRTEAFF
d_gene: NA; v_gene: TRBV29-1; len: 14; j_gene: TRBJ1-1; abundance: NA; CDR3nt: TGCAGCGTTGTGGCAGGGAGCTTTAAACCCGAAGCTTTCTTT; CDR3aa: CSVVAGSFKPEAFF
d_gene: NA; v_gene: TRBV28; len: 14; j_gene: TRBJ1-1; abundance: NA; CDR3nt: TGTGCCAGCAGTTTACGGGGCTCACACGCTGAAGCTTTCTTT; CDR3aa: CASSLRGSHAEAFF
d_gene: NA; v_gene: TRBV30; len: 13; j_gene: TRBJ1-1; abundance: NA; CDR3nt: TGTGCCTGGGTGAGGGGTGGGAACACTGAAGCTTTCTTT; CDR3aa: CAWVRGGNTEAFF
d_gene: NA; v_gene: TRBV15; len: 15; j_gene: TRBJ1-2; abundance: NA; CDR3nt: TGTGCCACCAGCATGGAACAGGCGCTGACCTATGGCTACACCTTC; CDR3aa: CATSMEQALTYGYTF
d_gene: NA; v_gene: TRBV30; len: 15; j_gene: TRBJ2-7; abundance: NA; CDR3nt: TGTGCCTGGAGAACCTCGGGACACCGCTCCTACGAGCAGTACTTC; CDR3aa: CAWRTSGHRSYEQYF
d_gene: NA; v_gene: TRBV11-2; len: 13; j_gene: TRBJ2-5; abundance: NA; CDR3nt: TGTGCCAGCAGCCTGATGGCCGAAGAGACCCAGTACTTC; CDR3aa: CASSLMAEETQYF
d_gene: NA; v_gene: TRBV7-2; len: 15; j_gene: TRBJ1-2; abundance: NA; CDR3nt: TGTGCCAGCAGCTTAGTCGACAGGCCAGACTATGGCTACACCTTC; CDR3aa: CASSLVDRPDYGYTF
d_gene: NA; v_gene: TRBV9; len: 16; j_gene: TRBJ2-7; abundance: few; CDR3nt: TGTGCCAGCAGCGTAGGATCAGAGGGGCCCTTAGGGGAGCAGTACTTC; CDR3aa: CASSVGSEGPLGEQYF